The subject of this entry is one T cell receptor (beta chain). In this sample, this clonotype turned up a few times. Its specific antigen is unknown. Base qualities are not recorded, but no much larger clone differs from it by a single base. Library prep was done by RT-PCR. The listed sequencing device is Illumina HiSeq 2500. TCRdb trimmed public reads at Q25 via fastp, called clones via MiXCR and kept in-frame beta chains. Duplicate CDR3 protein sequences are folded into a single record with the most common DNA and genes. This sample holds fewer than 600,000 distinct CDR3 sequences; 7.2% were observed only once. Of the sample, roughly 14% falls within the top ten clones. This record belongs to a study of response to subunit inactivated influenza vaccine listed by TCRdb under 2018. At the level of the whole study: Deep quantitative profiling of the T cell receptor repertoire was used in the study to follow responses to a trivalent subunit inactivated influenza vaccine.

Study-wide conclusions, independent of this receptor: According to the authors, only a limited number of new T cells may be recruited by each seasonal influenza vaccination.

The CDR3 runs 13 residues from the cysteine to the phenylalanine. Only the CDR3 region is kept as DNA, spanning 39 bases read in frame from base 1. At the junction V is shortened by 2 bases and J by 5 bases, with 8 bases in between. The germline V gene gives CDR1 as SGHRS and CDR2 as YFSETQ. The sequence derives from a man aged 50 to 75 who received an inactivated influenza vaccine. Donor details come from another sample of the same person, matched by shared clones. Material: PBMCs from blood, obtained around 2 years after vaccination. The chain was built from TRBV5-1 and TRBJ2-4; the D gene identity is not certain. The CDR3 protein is CASSLGRENIQYF. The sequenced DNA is TGCGCCAGCAGCTTAGGACGGGAAAACATTCAGTACTTC.